This T cell receptor (beta chain) originates from a study of shared clonotypes between healthy human individuals. For sorted subsets, 150 to 200 ng DNA per replicate equaled 30,000 or so T cell genomes. Repertoires were generated with immunoSEQ multiplex PCR, while TCRdb's copy carries only in-frame clones and drops some. Of about 680,000 clones in the sample, 92% were seen once. Naive CD8 cells, CD45RO-negative and positively selected for CCR7, excluded terminally differentiated effector memory CD45RA+ cells. This TCR was recovered from a man aged 30-40 years in good health. Sequencing was carried out using naive CD8+ T cells sorted from blood.

CDR3 nucleotides: TGTGCCAGTACCCTAATAACGGACAGGGGGAACACTGAAGCTTTCTTT. This encodes CASTLITDRGNTEAFF. The J gene is TRBJ1-1, the V gene TRBV19, with 9 bases matching TRBD1. V shed 7 bases, J shed 1 base, and the junction held 10 bases outside the gene matches. CDR1 is LNHDA, CDR2 SQIVND, per germline (reference sequence). This CDR3 region has 16 residues.